The 3 T cell receptor beta chains below were found in one sample sequenced in a study of shared clonotypes between healthy human individuals. Method: immunoSEQ multiplex PCR; TCRdb's copy keeps in-frame clones and lacks some. This table has a few hundred thousand clones, 87% appearing once. The sample consisted of memory CD8+ T cells sorted from blood. The subset: CD45RO+ cells pooled with CCR7-negative TemRA cells. The origin of the receptors is a young man in good health.

J is TRBJ1-2 and V is TRBV6-5; D is unresolved. With 7 bases removed from V and 5 bases from J, the gap between germline ends came to 14 bases. The CDR3 extends over 13 amino acids. CDR1 is MNHEY and CDR2 is SVGAGI in the germline V gene. CDR3 sequence reads: CASTGLPGYGYTF. The CDR3, as DNA: TGTGCCAGCACCGGACTCCCGGGGTATGGCTACACCTTC.

The chain carries TRBV28 and TRBJ2-3; D gene ambiguous. Germline CDR1 MDHEN, CDR2 SYDVKM. This CDR3 has 13 amino acids. V dropped 3 bases and J dropped 2 bases, with 6 bases sitting between them. CDR3 sequence reads: CASSFRLTDTQYF. The CDR3 nucleotides read TGTGCCAGCAGTTTCCGCCTCACAGATACGCAGTATTTT.

This chain connects TRBV27 to TRBJ1-6, with 7 bases matching TRBD1. The CDR3 spans 17 residues. Germline values: CDR1 MNHEY, CDR2 SMNVEV (reference sequence). V lost 1 base and J lost 9; bases outside the gene matches: 12. The CDR3 loop is CASSLWAGGYVPSPLHF. The CDR3, as DNA: TGTGCCAGCAGTTTATGGGCAGGGGGGTATGTCCCTTCACCCCTCCACTTT.